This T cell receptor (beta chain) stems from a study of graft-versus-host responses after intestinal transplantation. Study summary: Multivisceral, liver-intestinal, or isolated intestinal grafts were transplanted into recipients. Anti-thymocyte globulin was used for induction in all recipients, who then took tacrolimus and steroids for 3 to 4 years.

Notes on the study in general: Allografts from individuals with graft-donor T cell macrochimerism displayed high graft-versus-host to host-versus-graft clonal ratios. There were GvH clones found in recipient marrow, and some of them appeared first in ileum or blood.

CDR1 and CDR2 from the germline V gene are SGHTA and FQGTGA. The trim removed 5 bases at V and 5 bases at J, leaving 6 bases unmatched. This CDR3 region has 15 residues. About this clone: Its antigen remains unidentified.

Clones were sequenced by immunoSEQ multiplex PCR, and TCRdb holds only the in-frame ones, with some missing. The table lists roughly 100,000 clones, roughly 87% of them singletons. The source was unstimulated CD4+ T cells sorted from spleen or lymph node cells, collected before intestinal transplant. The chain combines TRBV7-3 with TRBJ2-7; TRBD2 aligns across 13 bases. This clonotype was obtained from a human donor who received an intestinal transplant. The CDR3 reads CASSTGLAGVNEQYF. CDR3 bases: TGTGCCAGCAGCACAGGACTAGCGGGAGTAAACGAGCAGTACTTC.